This TCR beta chain originates from a study of blood T cell repertoires in COVID-19 (dated by TCRdb to 2019 to 2021). About the full investigation: Samples covering the acute and convalescent phases of COVID-19 were provided by collaborators in the United States, Italy and Spain. A freely available public database, intended as a resource for researchers studying the immune response to SARS-CoV-2, is where the repertoires were released. Where HLA class I and class II types were available, the types were taken from metadata supplied by the sample provider, not from assay-based typing. Deeply sampled blood TCRbeta repertoires from subjects exposed to, actively infected with, or recovered from COVID-19 were included in the dataset. The material from the prospective study consisted of cDNA or gDNA derived from T cells, B-cell-depleted T cells, or PBMCs. The samples were drawn from the first 160 participants of the ongoing ImmuneRACE study and from 1,254 subjects provided by 6 global collaborators. A de-identified subject ID, COVID-19 status, age in years and sex were almost always included in the sample metadata.

One collaborating source in Seattle enrolled patients while the patients were actively infected and followed the patients over time throughout the course of disease. Whole blood was collected in K2EDTA tubes by collaborating institutions according to the institutions' own protocols. Collaborator samples were shipped for TCRbeta analysis as frozen whole blood, isolated PBMCs, or DNA extracted from either sample type. TCRbeta CDR3 regions were amplified from genomic DNA by means of the immunoSEQ Assay, a bias-controlled multiplex PCR. In the original analysis: Nucleated cell counts per sample were estimated from amplification of reference gene primers within the assay. Sequence reads were collapsed and filtered to measure the absolute abundance of every unique TCRbeta CDR3 rearrangement. For each sample, productive Simpson clonality was calculated as the square root of Simpson's diversity index over productive rearrangements. This immuneACCESS table, as held by TCRdb, lists in-frame sequences with V and J called but not all clones. Of the missing ones, under half trace to an unresolved V gene in checked studies; the others have no known cause. V and J calls and clone size are given by that table; D and trimming were obtained from the DNA. The sample table holds about 320,000 clones, of which roughly 88% were seen once. Together, the top ten hold approximately 1.6% of the sample.

This clone was detected only once. Its cognate antigen has yet to be identified. No much larger clone exists at a distance of one base, and base qualities are not known. Study-wide conclusions, independent of this receptor: The quantity of clinical and demographic metadata differed by source and by participant and was supplied without curation.

CDR1 MNHEY and CDR2 SVGAGI were looked up in the germline V gene. V loses 9 bases, J loses 1 base, and the germline ends lie 9 bases apart. Counted from cysteine to phenylalanine, this CDR3 has 13 amino acids. Here the CDR3 DNA is all that survives: 39 bases in frame from base 1. The sample taken for sequencing was peripheral blood. This sequence was found in a woman younger than 45 with COVID-19, enrolled during active disease. The chain uses TRBV6-5 and TRBJ2-2; a tentative D call is TRBD1 (6 bases match). The sequenced DNA: TGTGCCAGTAGACAGGTGAACACCGGGGAGCTGTTTTTT. Its translation reads: CASRQVNTGELFF.